This TCR beta chain emerged from a study of graft-versus-host responses after intestinal transplantation. Turning to the study itself: Recipients received multivisceral, liver-intestinal, or isolated intestinal transplants.

This CDR3 has 16 amino acids. Germline lookup yields CDR1 SGDLS and CDR2 YYNGEE. Deletions cut 3 bases from V and 2 bases from J, with 17 bases between. Note on this clone: What it recognizes is unknown.

Clones were sequenced by immunoSEQ multiplex PCR, and TCRdb holds only the in-frame ones, with some missing. The table has fewer than 110,000 clones, 93% seen once. The chain carries TRBV9 and TRBJ1-1, with D possibly being TRBD1 (6 bases). The TCR was taken from a human donor who received an intestinal transplant. The sequencing here drew on unstimulated CD8+ T cells sorted from spleen or lymph node cells, taken before intestinal transplant. CDR3 residues: CASSENHREANTEAFF. The CDR3 DNA is TGTGCCAGCAGCGAGAACCACAGGGAGGCCAACACTGAAGCTTTCTTT. The whole variable domain, filled in from reference TRBV9 and TRBJ1-1, reads DSGVTQTPKHLITATGQRVTLRCSPRSGDLSVYWYQQSLDQGLQFLIQYYNGEERAKGNILERFSAQQFPDLHSELNLSSLELGDSALYFCASSENHREANTEAFFGQGTRLTVV.